The sequence of this TCR beta chain was determined in a study of shared clonotypes between healthy human individuals (dated by TCRdb to the early 2020s). With regard to the full study: The cohort included three men and two women between 18 and 49 years of age. For each donor, CD4 naive and CD4 memory were each given three plates, CD8 naive was given two plates, and CD8 memory was given one plate. To estimate repertoire size and how much clonotypes are shared between individuals, the study performed deep sequencing of blood TCR repertoires from a handful of healthy adults. To increase sequencing depth and limit assay-specific biases, different laboratories used diverse techniques to prepare libraries and sequence TCR repertoires. Between about 0.8 and 9 billion PBMCs per donor were obtained by leukapheresis. The paper as a whole reports these results and caveats: Compared with non-shared clonotypes, clonotypes shared by all four sorted-subset donors had higher generation probabilities. The genetic and exposure-history diversity represented was limited by the small number of donors. Sampling was restricted to blood, and TCR repertoires in tissues likely differ from the TCR repertoires found in blood. Pairwise subsampling led to the expectation that sequencing depth would affect the degree of clonotype sharing among donors. Estimated clonotype richness was generally larger for naive than for memory subsets. Even with the large sequencing depth, rarefaction of the sorted-subset datasets indicated that sequencing was incomplete. When a handful of donors were compared, the shared fraction of clonotypes was around 5% for naive CD4, around 3.5% for naive CD8, more than 2% for memory CD4, and under 0.5% for memory CD8.

Using the deep immunoSEQ assay, TCR CDR3 regions were amplified from genomic DNA by multiplex PCR. For each cell subset, the extracted genomic DNA was distributed evenly across all wells of several immunoSEQ 96-well plates, and each plate served as one replicate. For sorted subsets, 200 to 250 ng genomic DNA, equal to tens of thousands of T cell genomes, was loaded into each replicate PCR. Purified libraries were quantified with a Qubit 3.0 fluorometer, sized on a Bioanalyzer 2100, and re-quantified with the KAPA Library Quantification kit. Every immunoSEQ 96-well plate was sequenced on a separate single-read 150-cycle Illumina NextSeq 550 flow cell. The paper's data handling went like this. The immunoSEQ output contained only junctional sequences without quality scores, so filtering could not match that applied to full-length reads. Sequences were annotated with PyIR, a Python wrapper for IgBLAST v1.9, and V/J genes and CDR3 were assigned using IMGT germline references. Reads were filtered out if the reads had weak V/J assignments (E-value above 1e-6), no CDR3, stop codons, out-of-frame junctions, or ambiguous translated residues. V3J clonotypes were defined by identical inferred V gene, J gene, and CDR3 amino acid sequence. To compute the percentage overlap between repertoires, the number of shared unique clonotypes was divided by the size of the smaller repertoire. Richness of each repertoire was evaluated using RTK rarefaction, the Chao1 estimator, and Recon v2.1 estimates of unobserved clonotypes. For all TCRbeta clonotypes obtained by the gDNA method from a handful of donors, generation probabilities were computed with OLGA. Not all clones reach the TCRdb copy of this immuneACCESS table, which keeps in-frame sequences only. Checked studies attribute under half of the gap to unresolved V genes and leave the rest unexplained. Clone size and the V and J calls come from that table; the DNA yielded D and trimming. The sample yields roughly 330,000 clones; approximately 79% were counted once. Approximately 10% of the sample lies in the top ten.

The donors were healthy, HIV-negative adults who had no recently reported acute infections or vaccinations. Every donor was a Caucasian adult residing in Nashville, Tennessee, USA. CD4+ T cells were enriched through magnetic negative selection, after which naive cells were positively selected on CD45RA and the remaining negative fraction served as the memory subset. After blood collection by leukapheresis, PBMCs were isolated using Ficoll-Histopaque density gradient centrifugation and then cryopreserved in the vapor phase of liquid nitrogen. Analytical flow cytometry was used to check the purity and quantity of each magnetically sorted T cell population. Genomic DNA was isolated from every sorted fraction and measured by UV absorbance on a Nanodrop 2000c. Concerning this clone itself: Its antigen target is currently unknown. The input lacks base qualities; no much larger clone sits a single base away.

The receptor was derived from a man between 25 and 39 years old in good health. Material: memory CD4+ T cells sorted from blood. The cell subset or site label corresponds to: CD45RA-negative fraction.

The CDR3 protein is CASSLGVGGSSGNTIYF. In nucleotides, the sequence is TGTGCCAGCAGCTTGGGTGTTGGAGGGAGCTCTGGAAACACCATATATTTT. The rearranged chain carries TRBV5-4 and TRBJ1-3; too little of a D gene remains to name it. Sequences SGHNT (CDR1) and YYREEE (CDR2) are obtained from the germline V gene (reference sequence). The CDR3 covers 17 residues, taking in both the cysteine and the phenylalanine. Solely the CDR3 DNA is kept, with 51 bases framed from the first base. The V end loses 0 bases and the J end loses 0 bases, and a stretch of 13 bases separates them.